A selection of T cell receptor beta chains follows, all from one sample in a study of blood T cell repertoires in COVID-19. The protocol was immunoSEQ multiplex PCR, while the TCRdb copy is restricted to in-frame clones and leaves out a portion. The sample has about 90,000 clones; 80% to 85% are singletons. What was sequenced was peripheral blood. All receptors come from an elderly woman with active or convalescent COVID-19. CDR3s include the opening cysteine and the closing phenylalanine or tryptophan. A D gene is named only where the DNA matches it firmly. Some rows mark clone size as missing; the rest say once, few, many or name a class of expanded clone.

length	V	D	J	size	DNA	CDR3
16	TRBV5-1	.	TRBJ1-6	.	TGCGCCAGCAGCTTGGCCGGGGGGACACACGAGTCACCCCTCCACTTT	CASSLAGGTHESPLHF
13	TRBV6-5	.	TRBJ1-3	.	TGTGCCAGCAGGGACGGGAGTGGAAACACCATATATTTT	CASRDGSGNTIYF
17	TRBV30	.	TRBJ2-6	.	TGTGCCTGGACCCAGGACTTGACCTACTCTGGGGCCAACGTCCTGACTTTC	CAWTQDLTYSGANVLTF
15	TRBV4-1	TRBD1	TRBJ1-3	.	TGCGCCAGCCGGGCAGGGGGCAGCTCTGGAAACACCATATATTTT	CASRAGGSSGNTIYF
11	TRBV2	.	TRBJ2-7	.	TGTGCCAGCGGCCCGGGCTACGAGCAGTACTTC	CASGPGYEQYF
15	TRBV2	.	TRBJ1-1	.	TGTGCCAGCAGTGAGGGCCGACGGTTGAACACTGAAGCTTTCTTT	CASSEGRRLNTEAFF
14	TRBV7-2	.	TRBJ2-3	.	TGTGCCAGCAGCGTACAGCCAGGAACAGATACGCAGTATTTT	CASSVQPGTDTQYF
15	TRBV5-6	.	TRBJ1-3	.	TGTGCCAGCAGCCGGGGACTGTACTCTGGAAACACCATATATTTT	CASSRGLYSGNTIYF
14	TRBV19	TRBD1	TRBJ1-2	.	TGTGCCAGTAGCCCCGAGGGACAGAGCTATGGCTACACCTTC	CASSPEGQSYGYTF
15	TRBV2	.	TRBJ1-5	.	TGTGCCAGCGCGGGGGGCAGGGTAGGAAATCAGCCCCAGCATTTT	CASAGGRVGNQPQHF
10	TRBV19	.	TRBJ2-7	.	TGTGCCAGTGAGGCATCAGAGCAGTACTTC	CASEASEQYF
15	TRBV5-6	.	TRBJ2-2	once	TGTGCCAGCAGCCGGAGTTTCGGTAGCACCGGGGAGCTGTTTTTT	CASSRSFGSTGELFF